A single sample is the source of the 32 T cell receptor beta chains below, sequenced in a study of T-cell reconstitution after alpha-beta-depleted transplantation in children. Unique molecular identifiers were incorporated during preparation of the TCRbeta library. A single record per CDR3 protein comes from TCRdb applying MiXCR to the PCR reads. The sample records about 200,000 distinct CDR3 sequences, roughly 6.3% being singletons. The sequences come from PBMCs, collected before TCRalphabeta/CD19-depleted stem cell transplant. The source is a girl in the first two years of life with combined immunodeficiency, due to receive a stem cell transplant.

This clonotype was observed at least ten times. This rearrangement joins TRBV5-6 to TRBJ2-5; 10 bases line up with TRBD2. In germline, CDR1 is SGHDT, CDR2 YYEEEE. CDR3 length equals 14 residues. V gave up 1 base and J gave up 5 bases; unmatched junction bases: 2. The CDR3 DNA follows: TGTGCCAGCAGCTTGCTAGCGGGGGCGGAGACCCAGTACTTC. This sequence encodes CASSLLAGAETQYF.

The CDR3 is CASSFRQGAIAEAFF. The CDR3 DNA reads as TGTGCCAGCAGTTTCCGACAGGGGGCTATCGCTGAAGCTTTCTTT. The chain employs TRBV28 and TRBJ1-1; TRBD1 matches at 10 bases. This CDR3 region has 15 residues. Per the germline V gene, CDR1 is MDHEN and CDR2 is SYDVKM. V lost 3 bases to trimming and J lost 6 bases; unmatched junction nucleotides: 7.

This clonotype was observed many times. The rearrangement joins TRBV28 to TRBJ1-1; D is unclear. The CDR3 contains 13 residues. The V gene's germline CDR1 is MDHEN and CDR2 SYDVKM. V was shortened by 3 bases and J by 3 bases, with 8 bases between the two germline ends. The CDR3 here is CASSLDGDTEAFF. In DNA, the CDR3 is TGTGCCAGCAGTTTGGACGGAGACACTGAAGCTTTCTTT. Based on the CDR3 plus reference TRBV28 and TRBJ1-1, the full variable domain is DVKVTQSSRYLVKRTGEKVFLECVQDMDHENMFWYRQDPGLGLRLIYFSYDVKMKEKGDIPEGYSVSREKKERFSLILESASTNQTSMYLCASSLDGDTEAFFGQGTRLTVV.

This clonotype was seen repeatedly, ten times or more. The chain carries TRBV5-1 and TRBJ2-2, with D perhaps TRBD1 (5 bases). V shed 4 bases and J shed 0 bases, with 10 bases lying between them. Germline V gives CDR1 SGHRS, CDR2 YFSETQ. The CDR3 is 15 residues long. For the CDR3, the DNA is TGCGCCAGCAGCAGTGGGGCAGCGAACACCGGGGAGCTGTTTTTT. It encodes CASSSGAANTGELFF.

Ten or more counts support this clonotype. The rearrangement uses TRBV6-2 or TRBV6-3 and TRBJ2-3; TRBD2 matches 10 bases. Looked up from germline, CDR1 is MNHEY and CDR2 is SVGEGT. CDR3 length: 15 residues. Trimming took 2 bases from V and 5 from J; bases not matched to a gene: 4. The CDR3 spells CASSYDRLAGDTQYF. Written as DNA, the CDR3 is TGTGCCAGCAGTTACGACCGACTAGCGGGAGATACGCAGTATTTT.

This clonotype was seen many times. This chain connects TRBV5-1 to TRBJ1-4; TRBD1 might be the D (6 bases). There are 15 residues in the CDR3. Germline lookup yields CDR1 SGHRS and CDR2 YFSETQ. Trimming shortened V by 0 bases and J by 4 bases, and 10 bases separated the two germline ends. The CDR3, as DNA: TGCGCCAGCAGCTTGGTTGGACAGATTAATGAAAAACTGTTTTTT. This gives the protein CASSLVGQINEKLFF.

There are many counts of this clonotype. The genes are TRBV20-1 and TRBJ1-6, with D perhaps matching TRBD1 (5 bases). From germline, CDR1 is DFQATT and CDR2 SNEGSKA (reference sequence). Trimming removed 6 bases from V and 7 bases from J, with 16 bases in between. This CDR3 comprises 14 residues. Here the CDR3 DNA reads TGCAGTGCCCTCCGACAGACCCAAAATTCACCCCTCCACTTT. Amino acid sequence: CSALRQTQNSPLHF.

The V gene is TRBV4-3, the J gene TRBJ2-5; tentatively, D is TRBD1 (5 bases). The CDR3 spans 15 residues. The germline V and J ends were trimmed by 0 bases and 1 base, with 9 bases remaining between them. CDR1 and CDR2 from the germline V gene are LGHNA and YSLEER. The DNA for the CDR3 is TGCGCCAGCAGCCAAGATGCGACAGCCCAAGAGACCCAGTACTTC. Amino acid sequence: CASSQDATAQETQYF.

This clonotype has just one count. A much larger clonotype is one base distant, so this may be a read error. Without the conserved terminal phenylalanine or tryptophan, this CDR3 likely stems from a read error. J is TRBJ1-2 and V is TRBV7-2; D gene uncertain. Trimming took off 5 bases at V and 3 bases at J, with 16 bases between the two ends. Per the germline V gene, CDR1 is SGHTA and CDR2 is FQGNSA. The CDR3 is 15 amino acids. The CDR3 DNA sequence: TGTGCCAGCAGCCAATCTAGTCTCGGGCACTATGGCTACACCTGC. Its translation: CASSQSSLGHYGYTC.

This clonotype was observed many times. The chain joins TRBV6-2 or TRBV6-3 to TRBJ1-2; weak D call: TRBD1 (6 bases). From germline, CDR1 is MNHEY and CDR2 SVGEGT. This CDR3 is 13 amino acids long. The ends were cut back, 6 bases at V and 4 bases at J, with 12 bases in the middle. CDR3 protein: CASRTGGFYGYTF. DNA of the CDR3: TGTGCCAGCAGGACAGGAGGTTTCTATGGCTACACCTTC.

This clonotype came up many times. The chain is built from TRBV13 and TRBJ2-1; D is perhaps TRBD1 (6 bases). Germline V lookup: CDR1 PRHDT, CDR2 FYEKMQ (reference sequence). The CDR3 spans 15 residues. V dropped 5 bases and J dropped 5 bases, with 16 bases sitting between them. The CDR3 loop reads CASSPPAGAHNEQFF. The CDR3 coding sequence is TGTGCCAGCAGCCCCCCGGCAGGGGCCCACAATGAGCAGTTCTTC.

This clonotype was seen repeatedly, ten times or more. The chain links TRBV4-2 to TRBJ2-7; the D is unclear. Germline CDR1 is LGHNA and CDR2 is YNFKEQ. V was cut by 0 bases and J by 2 bases, with 11 bases left in between. The CDR3 is made up of 15 amino acids. The CDR3 loop reads CASSQETLLTYEQYF. CDR3 sequence (DNA): TGTGCCAGCAGCCAAGAAACGCTTCTAACCTACGAGCAGTACTTC.

This clonotype was seen repeatedly, ten times or more. The rearrangement joins TRBV11-2 to TRBJ2-7; possibly TRBD1 for D (6 bases). Germline V lookup: CDR1 SGHAT, CDR2 FQNNGV. The ends were cut back, 6 bases at V and 7 bases at J, with 16 bases in the middle. This CDR3 is 13 amino acids long. DNA of the CDR3: TGTGCCAGCAGGATCCCGAACAGGGATGAGCAGTACTTC. It yields the protein CASRIPNRDEQYF.

This clonotype was detected ten times or more. The chain couples TRBV20-1 to TRBJ2-7, with D maybe TRBD1 (7 bases). CDR1 and CDR2 (germline): DFQATT, SNEGSKA (reference sequence). V lost 7 bases and J 1 base, leaving 14 bases between the germline ends. CDR3 length: 13 amino acids. As DNA, the CDR3 is TGCAGTGGGGAGGACAGGCGTTCCTACGAGCAGTACTTC. It is translated as CSGEDRRSYEQYF.

This clonotype was observed many times. This chain connects TRBV20-1 to TRBJ1-5, with a possible D match to TRBD1 (5 bases). Per the germline V gene, CDR1 is DFQATT and CDR2 is SNEGSKA (reference sequence). The V end lost 2 bases, the J end lost 0 bases, and 11 bases lay between the germline ends. The CDR3 has 15 residues. CDR3 amino acids: CSARPPGHSNQPQHF. In DNA form, the CDR3 reads TGCAGTGCTAGACCACCGGGGCATAGCAATCAGCCCCAGCATTTT.

The sample holds many counts of this clonotype. This chain's CDR3 is CASSLYPRGRVNEQYF. The CDR3 nucleotides are TGTGCCAGCAGCTTATACCCCAGGGGGCGCGTAAACGAGCAGTACTTC. The rearrangement uses TRBV7-9 and TRBJ2-7; the match to TRBD1 covers 8 bases. In germline, CDR1 is SEHNR, CDR2 FQNEAQ (reference sequence). The CDR3 loop spans 16 amino acids. Trimming removed 2 bases from V and 5 bases from J; junction bases left unmatched: 11. Full variable domain (rest looked up from reference TRBV7-9 and TRBJ2-7): DTGVSQNPRHKITKRGQNVTFRCDPISEHNRLYWYRQTLGQGPEFLTYFQNEAQLEKSRLLSDRFSAERPKGSFSTLEIQRTEQGDSAMYLCASSLYPRGRVNEQYFGPGTRLTVT.

This clonotype appeared many times. The genes are TRBV5-1 and TRBJ2-1, with D hard to call. The CDR3 length is 14 residues. Germline V CDR1 and CDR2: SGHRS, YFSETQ. V was cut by 4 bases and J by 6 bases, with 14 bases left in between. The CDR3 sequence: CASSPVYGINEQFF. CDR3 bases: TGCGCCAGCAGCCCAGTATACGGCATCAATGAGCAGTTCTTC.

V gene TRBV27 combines with J gene TRBJ1-5, with D hard to call. Trimming shortened V by 5 bases and J by 5 bases, and 19 bases separated the two germline ends. Germline V lookup: CDR1 MNHEY, CDR2 SMNVEV (reference sequence). The length of the CDR3 is 16 residues. For the CDR3, the DNA is TGTGCCAGCAGTCAAACCGGGCCCGTCGTAGATCAGCCCCAGCATTTT. Translated, it gives CASSQTGPVVDQPQHF.

A word on this clonotype: A single base separates this from a much larger clone, so it may be a read error. This is likely a read error, given that the CDR3 carries no conserved phenylalanine or tryptophan at its end. The rearrangement uses TRBV10-3 and TRBJ1-1; the match to TRBD1 covers 9 bases. The CDR3 totals 15 residues. The J segment lost 2 bases and the V segment lost 5 bases, leaving 6 bases of the junction unmatched. CDR1 is ENHRY, CDR2 SYGVKD, per germline. The CDR3, as DNA: TGTGCCATCAGTACAGGGGGCGCGTACAACACTGAAGCTTTCTAT. Residues: CAISTGGAYNTEAFY.

This clonotype was counted only a few times. The chain couples TRBV25-1 to TRBJ1-5, with a possible D match to TRBD1 (6 bases). Germline V lookup: CDR1 MGHDK, CDR2 SYGVNS. CDR3 size: 15 residues. Trimming removed 10 bases from V and 6 bases from J, with 22 bases in between. The DNA for the CDR3 is TGTGCCACTTCACCGGGGGGCTACGGGGGTCAGCCCCAGCATTTT. It codes for CATSPGGYGGQPQHF.

In this sample, this clonotype turned up a few times. The rearrangement joins TRBV10-1 to TRBJ2-1, with D unresolved. Germline V CDR1 and CDR2: WNHNN, SYGVQD (reference sequence). This CDR3 comprises 12 residues. Trimming took off 8 bases at V and 5 bases at J, with 10 bases between the two ends. The CDR3 protein is CASPVSDNEQFF. The CDR3 coding sequence is TGCGCCAGCCCAGTCAGTGACAATGAGCAGTTCTTC.

This clonotype was detected many times. The V and J genes are TRBV20-1 and TRBJ2-1, with 7 bases matching TRBD2. The germline V gene encodes CDR1 DFQATT and CDR2 SNEGSKA (reference sequence). Trimming cost V 5 bases and J 5 bases; bases outside gene matches: 6. This CDR3 comprises 13 residues. CDR3 DNA: TGCAGTGCTCTAAGCGGGAACGACAATGAGCAGTTCTTC. This encodes CSALSGNDNEQFF.

This clonotype was seen repeatedly, ten times or more. The chain recombines TRBV3-1 with TRBJ2-2; D is undetermined. CDR1 is LGHDT and CDR2 is YNNKEL in the germline V gene (reference sequence). With 0 bases removed from V and 4 bases from J, the gap between germline ends came to 15 bases. This CDR3 comprises 17 residues. The CDR3 is CASSQDRLEVSTGELFF. The CDR3 nucleotides read TGTGCCAGCAGCCAAGATCGCCTAGAGGTCAGCACCGGGGAGCTGTTTTTT. The variable domain in full, completed from reference TRBV3-1 and TRBJ2-2, reads DTAVSQTPKYLVTQMGNDKSIKCEQNLGHDTMYWYKQDSKKFLKIMFSYNNKELIINETVPNRFSPKSPDKAHLNLHINSLELGDSAVYFCASSQDRLEVSTGELFFGEGSRLTVL.

This clonotype has a count of ten or more. The chain links TRBV4-3 to TRBJ1-4; no firm D call. Trimming pared 6 bases from V and 3 bases from J, leaving 11 bases between. Germline CDR1 is LGHNA and CDR2 is YSLEER. The CDR3 is made up of 14 amino acids. This CDR3 is CASSPTASNEKLFF. The CDR3 nucleotides read TGCGCCAGCAGTCCCACAGCGTCTAATGAAAAACTGTTTTTT.

This clonotype was counted at least ten times. J is TRBJ2-3 and V is TRBV11-3; no clear D. Trimming took off 5 bases at V and 5 bases at J, with 11 bases between the two ends. The CDR3 sequence is 13 residues long. The germline gives CDR1 SGHNT, CDR2 YENEEA. CDR3 DNA sequence: TGTGCCAGCAGCGCCGGATCGGGAGATACGCAGTATTTT. Protein sequence: CASSAGSGDTQYF.

This clonotype was counted at least ten times. V gene TRBV5-1 combines with J gene TRBJ2-1; 11 bases fit TRBD1. Per germline, CDR1 SGHRS and CDR2 YFSETQ. J lost 7 bases, V lost 4 bases, and 10 bases had no gene match. CDR3 length: 16 residues. CDR3 in amino acids: CASSTPDRGPKNEQFF. CDR3 nucleotides: TGCGCCAGCAGCACACCGGACAGGGGGCCGAAAAATGAGCAGTTCTTC.

The CDR3 sequence: CASSQDQGGDEQYF. CDR3 DNA sequence: TGCGCCAGCAGCCAAGATCAGGGCGGCGACGAGCAGTACTTC. V gene TRBV4-3 combines with J gene TRBJ2-7, with D possibly TRBD1 on 5 matching bases. Looked up from germline, CDR1 is LGHNA and CDR2 is YSLEER. The CDR3 totals 14 residues. Trimming removed 0 bases from V and 5 bases from J, with 11 bases in between.

In this sample, this clonotype turned up many times. The chain employs TRBV20-1 and TRBJ2-3; the match to TRBD2 covers 9 bases. V lost 1 base and J lost 3; bases outside the gene matches: 8. This CDR3 has 16 amino acids. In germline, CDR1 is DFQATT, CDR2 SNEGSKA (reference sequence). The chain's CDR3 is CSARGALAGNTDTQYF. The CDR3 nucleotides read TGCAGTGCTAGAGGGGCACTAGCGGGTAATACAGATACGCAGTATTTT.

This clonotype was seen repeatedly, ten times or more. The J gene is TRBJ1-5, the V gene TRBV29-1; D is ambiguous. Per germline, CDR1 SQVTM and CDR2 ANQGSEA. Trimming took off 4 bases at V and 3 bases at J, with 10 bases between the two ends. The CDR3 is 13 residues long. The CDR3 loop is CSVVLENNQPQHF. The CDR3 bases are TGCAGCGTTGTATTGGAGAACAATCAGCCCCAGCATTTT.

The V gene is TRBV18, the J gene TRBJ1-5, with a tentative D call TRBD1 (6 bases). Germline V lookup: CDR1 KGHSH, CDR2 LQKENI. The length of the CDR3 is 15 residues. Trimming left V 4 bases short and J 5 bases short, with 15 bases between. The CDR3 DNA reads as TGTGCCAGCTCACGATCAACAGGGTTGGATCAGCCCCAGCATTTT. Amino acid sequence: CASSRSTGLDQPQHF.

There are many counts of this clonotype. The chain recombines TRBV20-1 with TRBJ2-3; 11 bases match TRBD2. Germline CDR1 DFQATT, CDR2 SNEGSKA (reference sequence). V lost 4 bases, J lost 4 bases, and 16 bases stayed unmatched. CDR3 length equals 18 residues. The CDR3 DNA is TGCAGTGCTAAATTTCTTCATTCTAGCGGGAGGCGGGCAGATACGCAGTATTTT. This encodes CSAKFLHSSGRRADTQYF.

This clonotype has only a few counts. V and J are TRBV6-2 or TRBV6-3 and TRBJ2-1; 7 positions agree with TRBD1. The CDR3 is made up of 14 amino acids. V lost 5 bases and J lost 3; bases outside the gene matches: 4. Germline CDR1 MNHEY, CDR2 SVGEGT. Here the CDR3 DNA reads TGTGCCAGCAGTCCGACAGGGCGCTACAATGAGCAGTTCTTC. It yields the protein CASSPTGRYNEQFF.